This T cell receptor (beta chain) was observed in a study of blood T cells in healthy people across ages. V lost 4 bases and J 0 bases, leaving 6 bases between the germline ends. The CDR3 spans 13 residues. Germline CDR1 and CDR2: SQVTM and ANQGSEA. Whole-study results and caveats: TCR beta diversity correlated strongly with naive T cell percentage.

A word on this clonotype: No antigen is known for it.

Sample-barcoded 5' priming and a J-beta primer mix drove a second PCR of roughly 6 to 12 cycles. TCRdb analysed the 5' RACE reads with MiXCR anew, one entry per CDR3 protein. The sample holds 750,000 to 850,000 distinct CDR3 sequences; 20% to 25% are singletons and the top ten take under 4%. These sequences were also reported in another study, on T cells of mothers and their children. Per that paper: The extracted RNA was employed in its entirety for cDNA synthesis, at about 1.5 ug per 15 ul.

The sample taken for sequencing was blood. The V gene is TRBV29-1, the J gene TRBJ2-2; no reliable D call. This sequence was found in a boy between 10 and 17 years old in good health. As DNA, the CDR3 is TGCAGCGTTGCGGTCCCGAACACCGGGGAGCTGTTTTTT. Its protein is CSVAVPNTGELFF.